This T cell receptor (beta chain) came from a study of blood T cell repertoires in COVID-19. Study-wide background: Acute and convalescent COVID-19 specimens originated in the United States, Italy and Spain. PBMCs, B-cell-depleted T cells, or T cells were the source of the cDNA or gDNA that made up the material.

This CDR3 has 20 residues. The V gene end was trimmed by 1 base and the J gene end by 2 bases; junction bases not matched to a gene: 17. Germline CDR1 is LGHNA and CDR2 is YNFKEQ. Using immunoSEQ multiplex PCR, the repertoire was profiled, and TCRdb retains in-frame clones only, with some absent. The data show fewer than 25,000 clones, around nine tenths seen once. This sequence was found in a human donor in a cohort sampled during active COVID-19. The V call is TRBV4-2, the J call TRBJ1-5, with TRBD1 identical over 7 bases. What was sequenced was peripheral blood. CDR3 sequence reads: CASSQVQGGGLGQRNQPQHF. The CDR3 bases are TGTGCCAGCAGCCAAGTGCAAGGGGGCGGTTTGGGACAGCGCAATCAGCCCCAGCATTTT.